The source of this T cell receptor beta chain is a study of shared clonotypes between healthy human individuals. In the study overall: Donors consisted of two women and a few men between 18 and 49.

The germline V gene has CDR1 MGHRA and CDR2 YSYEKL. Trimming cost V 1 base and J 2 bases; bases outside gene matches: 0. This CDR3 is built from 15 residues. Terminally differentiated effector memory CD45RA+ cells were excluded from the naive CD8 cells, which were CD45RO-negative and positively selected for CCR7. Healthy HIV-negative adults with no recent acute infections or vaccinations were recruited as donors. At a deep level, the assay was run. Here immunoSEQ multiplex PCR was the method, and the copy in TCRdb shows in-frame clones only, minus some. Among more than 2 million clones listed, approximately 94% were seen once.

Sequenced material: naive CD8+ T cells sorted from blood. This chain uses TRBV4-1 with TRBJ1-3; 9 nucleotides match TRBD1. The receptor comes from a man between 18 and 35 years old in good health. This chain's CDR3 is CASSQGQGAGNTIYF. In DNA form, the CDR3 reads TGCGCCAGCAGCCAAGGACAGGGGGCTGGAAACACCATATATTTT.